The TCR beta chain described here comes from a study of blood T cell repertoires in COVID-19. Study overall: Samples came from the United States, Italy and Spain, spanning acute and convalescent COVID-19. Nucleic acid was either cDNA or gDNA, and it came from T cells, B-cell-depleted T cells, or PBMCs.

Original methodology: It was from reference gene primer amplification that nucleated cell counts were estimated. Profiled with immunoSEQ multiplex PCR; TCRdb holds only in-frame clones, not every one. D and trimming come from the DNA, and the V and J calls and clone size come from that table. The sample contains 35,000 or so clones, 85% to 95% of which appear only once. The CDR3 runs to 17 residues. V lost 3 bases and J lost 0; bases outside the gene matches: 8. The V gene's germline CDR1 is MNHEY and CDR2 SMNVEV (reference sequence). The chain carries TRBV27 and TRBJ2-7, with 10 bases fitting TRBD2. The source is a man in his sixties with active or convalescent COVID-19. Sequences were obtained from peripheral blood. The CDR3, as DNA: TGTGCCAGCAGTTTCTCTAGCGGGAGTCTTCGCTCCTACGAGCAGTACTTC. It codes for CASSFSSGSLRSYEQYF.